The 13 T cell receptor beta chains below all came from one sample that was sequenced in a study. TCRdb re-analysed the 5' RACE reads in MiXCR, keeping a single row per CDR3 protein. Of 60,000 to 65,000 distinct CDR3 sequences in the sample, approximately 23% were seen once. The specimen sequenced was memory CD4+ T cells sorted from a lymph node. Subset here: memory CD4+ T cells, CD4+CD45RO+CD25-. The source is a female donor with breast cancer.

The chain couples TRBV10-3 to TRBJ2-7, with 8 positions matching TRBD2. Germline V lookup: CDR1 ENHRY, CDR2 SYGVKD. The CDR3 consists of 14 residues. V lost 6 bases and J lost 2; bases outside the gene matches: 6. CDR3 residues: CAISPGGQPYEQYF. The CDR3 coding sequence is TGTGCCATCAGCCCGGGAGGGCAACCCTACGAGCAGTACTTC.

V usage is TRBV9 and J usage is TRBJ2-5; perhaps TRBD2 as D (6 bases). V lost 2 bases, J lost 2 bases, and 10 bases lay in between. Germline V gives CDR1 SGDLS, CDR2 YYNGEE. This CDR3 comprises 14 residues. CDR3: CASSVAGIQETQYF. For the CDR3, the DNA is TGTGCCAGCAGCGTCGCGGGAATACAAGAGACCCAGTACTTC.

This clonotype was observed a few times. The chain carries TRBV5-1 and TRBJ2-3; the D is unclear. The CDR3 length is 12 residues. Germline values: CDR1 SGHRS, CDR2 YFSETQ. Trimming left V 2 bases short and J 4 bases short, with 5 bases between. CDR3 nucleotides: TGCGCCAGCAGCTTCAAAGCAGATACGCAGTATTTT. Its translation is CASSFKADTQYF. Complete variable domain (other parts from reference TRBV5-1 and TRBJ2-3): KAGVTQTPRYLIKTRGQQVTLSCSPISGHRSVSWYQQTPGQGLQFLFEYFSETQRNKGNFPGRFSGRQFSNSRSEMNVSTLELGDSALYLCASSFKADTQYFGPGTRLTVL.

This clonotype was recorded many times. The CDR3 loop is CASRPTTGANSPLHF. In DNA, the CDR3 is TGTGCCAGCAGGCCCACGACGGGGGCTAATTCACCCCTCCACTTT. This chain uses TRBV7-9 with TRBJ1-6, with D possibly TRBD1 on 6 matching bases. V was cut by 6 bases and J by 6 bases, with 15 bases left in between. This CDR3 contains 15 residues. The germline gives CDR1 SEHNR, CDR2 FQNEAQ (reference sequence).

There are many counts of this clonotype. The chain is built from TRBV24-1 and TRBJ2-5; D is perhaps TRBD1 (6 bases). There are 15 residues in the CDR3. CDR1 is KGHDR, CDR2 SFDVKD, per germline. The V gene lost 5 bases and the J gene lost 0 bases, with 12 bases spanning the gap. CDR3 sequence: CATSARTAHQETQYF. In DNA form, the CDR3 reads TGTGCCACCAGTGCCAGGACAGCGCACCAAGAGACCCAGTACTTC.

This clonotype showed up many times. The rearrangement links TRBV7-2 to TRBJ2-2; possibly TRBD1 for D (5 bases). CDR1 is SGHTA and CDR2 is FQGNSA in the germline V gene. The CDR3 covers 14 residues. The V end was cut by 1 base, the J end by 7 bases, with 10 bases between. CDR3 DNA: TGTGCCAGCAGCTTAGTACTTCAGGGCGGGGAGCTGTTTTTT. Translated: CASSLVLQGGELFF.

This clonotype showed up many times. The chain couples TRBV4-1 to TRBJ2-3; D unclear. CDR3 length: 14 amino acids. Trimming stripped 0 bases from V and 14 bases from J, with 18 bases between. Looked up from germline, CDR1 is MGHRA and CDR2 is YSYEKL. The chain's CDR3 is CASSQDAARRKGYF. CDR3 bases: TGCGCCAGCAGCCAAGATGCGGCTAGGCGAAAGGGGTATTTT.

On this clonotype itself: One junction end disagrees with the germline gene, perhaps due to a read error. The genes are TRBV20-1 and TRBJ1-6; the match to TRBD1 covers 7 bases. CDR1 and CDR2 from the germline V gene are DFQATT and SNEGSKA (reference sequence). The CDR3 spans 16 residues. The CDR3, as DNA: TGCGGTGCCAGAGATGAGGGCAGGGGGTGGAATTCACCCCTCCACTTT. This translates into CGARDEGRGWNSPLHF.

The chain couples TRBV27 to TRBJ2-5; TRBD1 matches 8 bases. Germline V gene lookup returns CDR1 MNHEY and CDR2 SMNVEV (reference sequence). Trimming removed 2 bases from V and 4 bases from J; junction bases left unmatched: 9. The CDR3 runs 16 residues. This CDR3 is CASSLAPQGAGETQYF. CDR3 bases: TGTGCCAGCAGTTTAGCCCCCCAGGGGGCGGGAGAGACCCAGTACTTC.

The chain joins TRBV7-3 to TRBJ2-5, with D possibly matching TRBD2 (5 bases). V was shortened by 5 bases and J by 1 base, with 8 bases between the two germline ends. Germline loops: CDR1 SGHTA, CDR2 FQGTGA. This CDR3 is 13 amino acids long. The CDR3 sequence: CASSRGRQETQYF. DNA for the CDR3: TGTGCCAGCAGCCGCGGGCGCCAAGAGACCCAGTACTTC.

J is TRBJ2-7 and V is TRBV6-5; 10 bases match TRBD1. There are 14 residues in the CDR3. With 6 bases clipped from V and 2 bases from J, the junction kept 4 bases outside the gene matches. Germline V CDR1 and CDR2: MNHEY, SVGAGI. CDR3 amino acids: CASRWDRGAYEQYF. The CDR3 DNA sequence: TGTGCCAGCAGATGGGACAGGGGAGCCTACGAGCAGTACTTC.

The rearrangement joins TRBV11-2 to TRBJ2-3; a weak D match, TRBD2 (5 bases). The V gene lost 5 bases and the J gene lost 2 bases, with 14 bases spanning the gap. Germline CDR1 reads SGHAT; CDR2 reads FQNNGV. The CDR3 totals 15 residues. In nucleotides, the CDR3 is TGTGCCAGCAGCCGTTTACTAGACCCCACAGATACGCAGTATTTT. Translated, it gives CASSRLLDPTDTQYF.

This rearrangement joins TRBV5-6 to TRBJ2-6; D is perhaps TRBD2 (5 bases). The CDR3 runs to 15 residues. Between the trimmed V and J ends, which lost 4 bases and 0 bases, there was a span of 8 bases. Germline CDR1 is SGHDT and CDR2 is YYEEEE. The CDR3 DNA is TGTGCCAGCAGCGGAGCGGTCTCTGGGGCCAACGTCCTGACTTTC. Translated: CASSGAVSGANVLTF. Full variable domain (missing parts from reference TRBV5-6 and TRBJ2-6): DAGVTQSPTHLIKTRGQQVTLRCSPKSGHDTVSWYQQALGQGPQFIFQYYEEEERQRGNFPDRFSGHQFPNYSSELNVNALLLGDSALYLCASSGAVSGANVLTFGAGSRLTVL.